A selection of T cell receptor beta chains follows, all from one sample in a study of beta chain features in type 1 diabetes. Profiled with immunoSEQ multiplex PCR; TCRdb holds only in-frame clones, not every one. Of 100,000 to 150,000 clones in the sample, roughly a sixth were seen once. Sequenced input: central memory CD4+ T cells from blood. The receptors come from a man between 18 and 29 years old with type 1 diabetes. Each CDR3 is given with its conserved first and last residue. Fields, in order: clone size, V gene, CDR3 length, D gene, J gene, CDR3 protein, CDR3 DNA. D genes are given only for firm matches. Clone size is stated in some rows and not others, as once, few, many or a class when expanded.

>NA|TRBV7-2|13|NA|TRBJ1-1
CASSLRRQVGAFF
TGTGCCAGCAGCTTACGTAGACAGGTTGGAGCTTTCTTT
>NA|TRBV29-1|12|NA|TRBJ1-5
CSVGTPNQPQHF
TGCAGCGTCGGCACCCCCAATCAGCCCCAGCATTTT
>few|TRBV5-6|15|TRBD1|TRBJ1-2
CASSPDRGLNYGYTF
TGTGCCAGCAGCCCGGACAGGGGGCTTAACTATGGCTACACCTTC
>many|TRBV6-1|15|NA|TRBJ2-7
CASTMITLGAYEQYF
TGTGCCAGCACCATGATAACCTTGGGGGCCTACGAGCAGTACTTC
>few|TRBV2|15|TRBD2|TRBJ2-5
CASSDPTSGRQTQYF
TGTGCCAGCAGTGACCCGACTAGCGGGAGACAGACCCAGTACTTC
>few|TRBV29-1|14|NA|TRBJ1-5
CSVLTVSNNQPQHF
TGCAGCGTCCTCACAGTGTCTAACAATCAGCCCCAGCATTTT
>NA|TRBV2|13|NA|TRBJ2-1
CASSETGYNEQFF
TGTGCCAGCAGTGAAACCGGGTACAATGAGCAGTTCTTC
>few|TRBV4-1|16|TRBD2|TRBJ2-1
CASSQDGAGVNNEQFF
TGCGCCAGCAGCCAAGATGGGGCGGGAGTGAACAATGAGCAGTTCTTC
>NA|TRBV28|11|NA|TRBJ2-7
CASRSQDEQYF
TGTGCCAGCAGAAGCCAGGACGAGCAGTACTTC
>few|TRBV13|14|TRBD2|TRBJ2-1
CASSLGGGAEEQFF
TGTGCCAGCAGCTTAGGCGGGGGGGCCGAGGAGCAGTTCTTC
>few|TRBV5-4|12|TRBD1|TRBJ2-1
CASSSYRGTEFF
TGTGCCAGCAGTTCCTACAGGGGCACTGAGTTCTTC
>many|TRBV30|13|NA|TRBJ2-1
CALAGQGLHEQFF
TGTGCCTTAGCGGGACAGGGACTGCATGAGCAGTTCTTC
>few|TRBV30|12|NA|TRBJ2-7
CAWSTGPYEQYF
TGTGCCTGGAGTACGGGCCCCTACGAGCAGTACTTC
>NA|TRBV27|18|TRBD2|TRBJ2-1
CASSSPWTSGGSYNEQFF
TGTGCCAGCAGTTCCCCTTGGACTAGCGGGGGCTCCTACAATGAGCAGTTCTTC
>NA|TRBV7-9|13|NA|TRBJ2-7
CASSSQSPREQYF
TGTGCCAGCAGCTCCCAATCCCCTAGGGAGCAGTACTTC
>NA|TRBV14|17|TRBD2|TRBJ2-5
CASSGLAGVGPRETQYF
TGTGCCAGCAGCGGACTAGCGGGAGTGGGTCCCCGGGAGACCCAGTACTTC
>few|TRBV5-6|16|TRBD2|TRBJ2-3
CASKLGAGESTDTQYF
TGTGCCAGCAAGCTGGGAGCGGGGGAGAGCACAGATACGCAGTATTTT
>many|TRBV29-1|15|NA|TRBJ1-1
CSVDGGWGMNTEAFF
TGCAGCGTTGATGGGGGTTGGGGTATGAACACTGAAGCTTTCTTT
>few|TRBV27|16|TRBD1|TRBJ1-3
CASSLTGTGMTNTIYF
TGTGCCAGCAGTTTAACGGGGACAGGGATGACAAACACCATATATTTT
>NA|TRBV29-1|16|TRBD2|TRBJ2-3
CSAVAVGLASTDTQYF
TGCAGCGCTGTCGCCGTAGGACTAGCTAGCACAGATACGCAGTATTTT
>few|TRBV7-3|13|NA|TRBJ1-2
CASSQYTNDGYTF
TGTGCCAGCAGTCAATACACGAACGATGGCTACACCTTC
>NA|TRBV5-1|17|NA|TRBJ2-1
CASSLSGRPSSYNEQFF
TGCGCCAGCAGCCTGAGTGGGAGGCCGAGCTCCTACAATGAGCAGTTCTTC
>few|TRBV5-1|14|NA|TRBJ2-5
CASSLEGAEETQYF
TGCGCCAGCAGCTTGGAAGGGGCGGAGGAGACCCAGTACTTC
>few|TRBV20-1|10|NA|TRBJ2-1
CSASDRRQFF
TGCAGTGCTAGTGACAGGAGGCAGTTCTTC
>NA|TRBV27|14|NA|TRBJ1-5
CASSLGYSNQPQHF
TGTGCCAGCAGTTTGGGATATAGCAATCAGCCCCAGCATTTT
>NA|TRBV10-3|12|NA|TRBJ2-1
CAISEIGNEQFF
TGTGCCATCAGTGAGATCGGCAATGAGCAGTTCTTC
>medium-sized|TRBV2|17|TRBD2|TRBJ2-3
CAGLSTGGGPSTDTQYF
TGTGCCGGCCTGTCAACTGGCGGGGGACCTAGCACAGATACGCAGTATTTT
>few|TRBV5-1|13|NA|TRBJ2-3
CASSPGDADTQYF
TGCGCCAGCAGCCCGGGAGATGCAGATACGCAGTATTTT
>NA|TRBV11-2|16|NA|TRBJ2-6
CASSLGRESGANVLTF
TGTGCCAGCAGCTTAGGCAGGGAATCTGGGGCCAACGTCCTGACTTTC
>few|TRBV2|13|NA|TRBJ2-7
CASRTGVMREQYF
TGTGCCAGCAGGACCGGGGTCATGCGAGAGCAGTACTTC